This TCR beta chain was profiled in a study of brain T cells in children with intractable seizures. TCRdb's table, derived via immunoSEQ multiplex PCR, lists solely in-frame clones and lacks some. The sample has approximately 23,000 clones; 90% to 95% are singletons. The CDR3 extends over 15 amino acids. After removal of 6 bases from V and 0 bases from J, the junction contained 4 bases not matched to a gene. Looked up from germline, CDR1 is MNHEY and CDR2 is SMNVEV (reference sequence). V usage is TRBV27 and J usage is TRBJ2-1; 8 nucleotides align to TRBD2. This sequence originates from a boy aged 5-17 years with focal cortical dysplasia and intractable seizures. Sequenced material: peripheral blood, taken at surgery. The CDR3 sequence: CASSSGTSSYNEQFF. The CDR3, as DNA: TGTGCCAGCAGCTCCGGGACTAGCTCCTACAATGAGCAGTTCTTC.